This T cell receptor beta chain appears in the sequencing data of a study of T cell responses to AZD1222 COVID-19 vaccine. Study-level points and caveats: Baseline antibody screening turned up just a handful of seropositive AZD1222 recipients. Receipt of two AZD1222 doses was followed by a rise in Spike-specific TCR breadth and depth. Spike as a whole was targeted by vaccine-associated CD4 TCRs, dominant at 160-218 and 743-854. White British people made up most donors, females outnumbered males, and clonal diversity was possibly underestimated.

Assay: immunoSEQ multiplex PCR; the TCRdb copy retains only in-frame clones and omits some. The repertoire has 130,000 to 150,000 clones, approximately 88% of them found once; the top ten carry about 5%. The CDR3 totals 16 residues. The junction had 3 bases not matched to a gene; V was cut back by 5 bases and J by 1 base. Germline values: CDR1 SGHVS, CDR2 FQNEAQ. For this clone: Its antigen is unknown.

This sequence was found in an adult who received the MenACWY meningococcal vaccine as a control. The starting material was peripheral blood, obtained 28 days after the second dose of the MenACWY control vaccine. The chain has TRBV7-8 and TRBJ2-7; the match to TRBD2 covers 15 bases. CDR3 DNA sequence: TGTGCCAGCAGCATGGGACTAGCGGGAGGTTCCTACGAGCAGTACTTC. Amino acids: CASSMGLAGGSYEQYF.